This passage covers 25 T cell receptor beta chains from one sample sequenced in a study of T cell responses to AZD1222 COVID-19 vaccine. Assay used: immunoSEQ multiplex PCR; TCRdb lists only in-frame clones, some missing. The sample lists more than 85,000 clones, approximately 90% occurring once. Here the sequenced sample was peripheral blood, taken on day 0 of AZD1222 vaccination. These TCRs come from an adult in good health.

The chain links TRBV7-2 to TRBJ1-1; D perhaps matches TRBD1 (5 bases). The V gene's germline CDR1 is SGHTA and CDR2 FQGNSA. CDR3 size: 14 residues. The V end lost 5 bases, the J end lost 7 bases, and 17 bases lay between the germline ends. The CDR3 reads CASSQGQLGNEAFF. CDR3 DNA sequence: TGTGCCAGCAGCCAGGGCCAACTGGGAAATGAAGCTTTCTTT. Based on the CDR3 plus reference TRBV7-2 and TRBJ1-1, the full variable domain is GAGVSQSPSNKVTEKGKDVELRCDPISGHTALYWYRQSLGQGLEFLIYFQGNSAPDKSGLPSDRFSAERTGGSVSTLTIQRTQQEDSAVYLCASSQGQLGNEAFFGQGTRLTVV.

This chain joins TRBV2 and TRBJ1-2, with a weak D call TRBD1 (6 bases). Per germline, CDR1 SNHLY and CDR2 FYNNEI. Trimming removed 8 bases at V and 5 bases at J, with 12 bases between. This CDR3 region has 12 residues. The CDR3 DNA reads TGTGCCAGCGACCCGGACAGATATGGCTACACCTTC. Translated: CASDPDRYGYTF.

The genes are TRBV6-2 or TRBV6-3 and TRBJ1-2; TRBD1 might be the D (6 bases). Germline V gene data show CDR1 as MNHEY and CDR2 as SVGEGT. CDR3 length equals 12 residues. V lost 6 bases and J lost 6, with 11 bases in between. The CDR3, as DNA: TGTGCCAGCAGCGACAGACAGGATGGCTACACCTTC. It specifies CASSDRQDGYTF.

The chain employs TRBV27 and TRBJ1-5; tentative D call: TRBD1 (6 bases). Trimming removed 6 bases from V and 6 bases from J, with 18 bases in between. The length of the CDR3 is 15 residues. Germline loops: CDR1 MNHEY, CDR2 SMNVEV (reference sequence). CDR3 DNA sequence: TGTGCCAGCAGCCCAACAGGGCGGGCGGGTCAGCCCCAGCATTTT. Residues: CASSPTGRAGQPQHF.

The rearrangement links TRBV7-9 to TRBJ2-7; 9 bases line up with TRBD1. This CDR3 has 15 amino acids. The ends lost 4 bases at V and 6 bases at J; junction bases unmatched: 10. Germline CDR1 is SEHNR and CDR2 is FQNEAQ (reference sequence). The CDR3 DNA is TGTGCCAGCAGCTCAACAGGGGGCGCCACCCCCGAGCAGTACTTC. Translation: CASSSTGGATPEQYF.

The V and J genes are TRBV5-1 and TRBJ1-3; D is unclear. The V and J ends lost 0 bases and 4 bases respectively, with 14 bases between them. Germline V gives CDR1 SGHRS, CDR2 YFSETQ. This CDR3 contains 16 residues. In DNA, the CDR3 is TGCGCCAGCAGCTTGGACAGCGAGGCGGGAGGAAACACCATATATTTT. Protein product: CASSLDSEAGGNTIYF.

This chain connects TRBV7-2 to TRBJ2-2, with no clear D. This CDR3 has 14 residues. CDR1 and CDR2 (germline): SGHTA, FQGNSA. V lost 1 base and J lost 6, with 9 bases in between. The CDR3 sequence is CASSLERVAGELFF. The CDR3 DNA follows: TGTGCCAGCAGCTTAGAGAGAGTGGCCGGGGAGCTGTTTTTT.

The chain uses TRBV6-5 and TRBJ2-1, with unresolved D. Germline V gene lookup returns CDR1 MNHEY and CDR2 SVGAGI. This CDR3 is built from 14 residues. V was clipped by 7 bases and J by 6 bases, with 16 bases between them. CDR3 nucleotide sequence: TGTGCCAGCATCGAAGAGGAGACATTCAATGAGCAGTTCTTC. Translation: CASIEEETFNEQFF.

The genes are TRBV4-1 and TRBJ1-2; 7 bases match TRBD1. Germline CDR1 reads MGHRA; CDR2 reads YSYEKL. V lost 0 bases, J lost 1 base, and 11 bases stayed unmatched. CDR3 length: 18 residues. For the CDR3, the DNA is TGCGCCAGCAGCCAAGATTCAGACAGGGAGGTAGTTAACTATGGCTACACCTTC. Encoded protein: CASSQDSDREVVNYGYTF.

The chain uses TRBV5-1 and TRBJ2-2; 9 bases line up with TRBD2. The CDR3 sequence is 15 residues long. The junction had 3 bases not matched to a gene; V was cut back by 2 bases and J by 4 bases. The germline CDR1 and CDR2 sequences are SGHRS and YFSETQ. CDR3 sequence: CASSFSGGSTGELFF. CDR3 DNA sequence: TGCGCCAGCAGCTTTAGCGGGGGATCCACCGGGGAGCTGTTTTTT.

The rearrangement links TRBV25-1 to TRBJ2-7; D remains ambiguous. CDR1 is MGHDK and CDR2 is SYGVNS in the germline V gene. Trimming left V 1 base short and J 7 bases short, with 5 bases between. The CDR3 has 11 residues. CDR3 nucleotide sequence: TGTGCCAGCAGTGAATTCTATGAGCAGTACTTC. It encodes CASSEFYEQYF.

The J gene is TRBJ1-1, the V gene TRBV5-4; TRBD1 might be the D (5 bases). Germline V gene lookup returns CDR1 SGHNT and CDR2 YYREEE (reference sequence). Trimming removed 0 bases at V and 7 bases at J, with 10 bases between. The CDR3 runs 13 residues. The CDR3: CASSLGEGFEAFF. CDR3 DNA sequence: TGTGCCAGCAGCTTGGGGGAGGGGTTTGAAGCTTTCTTT.

The chain employs TRBV30 and TRBJ1-2; 9 bases are shared with TRBD1. The CDR3 is 13 residues long. V lost 0 bases and J lost 5; bases outside the gene matches: 1. Germline CDR1 GTSNPN, CDR2 SVGIG (reference sequence). The CDR3 nucleotides read TGTGCCTGGAGTGTACAGGGGGCTTATGGCTACACCTTC. Protein product: CAWSVQGAYGYTF. The full variable domain, its missing parts supplied by reference TRBV30 and TRBJ1-2, is SQTIHQWPATLVQPVGSPLSLECTVEGTSNPNLYWYRQAAGRGLQLLFYSVGIGQISSEVPQNLSASRPQDRQFILSSKKLLLSDSGFYLCAWSVQGAYGYTFGSGTRLTVV.

The CDR3 DNA reads as TGTGCCAGCAGCTTCGGGACACCTTACGAGCAGTACTTC. Its protein is CASSFGTPYEQYF. This chain uses TRBV7-3 with TRBJ2-7, with D perhaps TRBD1 (6 bases). Germline V gene lookup returns CDR1 SGHTA and CDR2 FQGTGA. The V end lost 3 bases, the J end lost 4 bases, and 10 bases lay between the germline ends. The CDR3 covers 13 residues.

This sequence joins TRBV7-8 and TRBJ2-2; D uncertain. Germline V gene sequence: CDR1 SGHVS, CDR2 FQNEAQ. This CDR3 region has 16 residues. The V end was cut by 5 bases, the J end by 2 bases, with 15 bases between. The CDR3 DNA follows: TGTGCCAGCAGCCCCGACGGAAGATCTAACACCGGGGAGCTGTTTTTT. Translated: CASSPDGRSNTGELFF.

CDR3 nucleotide sequence: TGTGCCAGCAGCCCCAGGGGGGGGCTAACAGGGGGTGGAGAGACCCAGTACTTC. It is translated as CASSPRGGLTGGGETQYF. This chain connects TRBV4-2 to TRBJ2-5; D perhaps matches TRBD1 (8 bases). Trimming shortened V by 4 bases and J by 4 bases, and 25 bases separated the two germline ends. Germline assignment: CDR1 LGHNA and CDR2 YNFKEQ. The CDR3 extends over 18 amino acids.

V usage is TRBV6-5 and J usage is TRBJ2-2; 7 bases map to TRBD1. Per the germline V gene, CDR1 is MNHEY and CDR2 is SVGAGI. The CDR3 has 14 amino acids. V lost 6 bases and J lost 2; bases outside the gene matches: 3. CDR3 in amino acids: CASSGTANTGELFF. The CDR3 DNA reads as TGTGCCAGCAGCGGGACAGCTAACACCGGGGAGCTGTTTTTT.

J is TRBJ1-3 and V is TRBV28; no definite D call. This CDR3 contains 14 residues. Trimming cost V 7 bases and J 2 bases, with 12 bases left between them. Germline loops: CDR1 MDHEN, CDR2 SYDVKM. This chain's CDR3 is CASIAAGAGNTIYF. The DNA for the CDR3 is TGTGCCAGCATCGCCGCCGGCGCTGGAAACACCATATATTTT.

V is TRBV28 and J is TRBJ1-2, with a tentative D call TRBD1 (5 bases). V lost 8 bases and J 0 bases, leaving 13 bases between the germline ends. From germline, CDR1 is MDHEN and CDR2 SYDVKM. The CDR3 runs to 14 residues. The CDR3 DNA is TGTGCCAGCGGGTTTGCAGGGCCTAACTATGGCTACACCTTC. Its translation is CASGFAGPNYGYTF.

V gene TRBV6-2 or TRBV6-3 combines with J gene TRBJ1-6; a possible D gene is TRBD1 (5 bases). V dropped 0 bases and J dropped 9 bases, with 12 bases sitting between them. The CDR3 runs to 15 residues. Germline V lookup: CDR1 MNHEY, CDR2 SVGEGT. CDR3 DNA: TGTGCCAGCAGTTACTCGGGGCAGGTTGGTTCACCCCTCCACTTT. Translating it yields CASSYSGQVGSPLHF.

J is TRBJ2-1 and V is TRBV7-9; TRBD1 aligns across 8 bases. CDR3 length: 14 amino acids. The junction had 3 bases not matched to a gene; V was cut back by 1 base and J by 7 bases. The germline gives CDR1 SEHNR, CDR2 FQNEAQ (reference sequence). CDR3 amino acids: CASSLGTGWNEQFF. Written as DNA, the CDR3 is TGTGCCAGCAGCTTAGGGACAGGGTGGAATGAGCAGTTCTTC.

The chain employs TRBV15 and TRBJ2-7; D is unclear. V dropped 6 bases and J dropped 2 bases, with 14 bases sitting between them. Germline V gene lookup returns CDR1 LNHNV and CDR2 YYDKDF (reference sequence). The CDR3 runs to 14 residues. CDR3 in DNA: TGTGCCACCAGTAAGATGGATGACCCCTACGAGCAGTACTTC. This sequence encodes CATSKMDDPYEQYF.

V is TRBV28 and J is TRBJ2-6, with unresolved D. The CDR3 is 19 amino acids. From germline, CDR1 is MDHEN and CDR2 SYDVKM. V was cut by 3 bases and J by 0 bases, with 18 bases left in between. Here the CDR3 DNA reads TGTGCCAGCAGTTTTCTTGGTGCAGGACGAAGCTCTGGGGCCAACGTCCTGACTTTC. Translating gives CASSFLGAGRSSGANVLTF.

A few counts support this clone. The chain employs TRBV4-3 and TRBJ2-1, with D hard to call. The V and J ends lost 0 bases and 11 bases respectively, with 14 bases between them. Germline CDR1 is LGHNA and CDR2 is YSLEER. This CDR3 has 14 residues. CDR3 in amino acids: CASSQEAEVAKQFF. CDR3 nucleotides: TGCGCCAGCAGCCAAGAGGCCGAAGTGGCGAAGCAGTTCTTC.

The gene calls are TRBV24-1 and TRBJ1-2; the match to TRBD1 covers 7 bases. V shed 4 bases and J 5 bases; nucleotides not matched to a gene: 15. Looked up from germline, CDR1 is KGHDR and CDR2 is SFDVKD. CDR3 size: 17 residues. The CDR3 loop reads CATSDQGTDSLPYGYTF. CDR3 DNA sequence: TGTGCCACCAGTGACCAAGGGACAGACTCCTTACCATATGGCTACACCTTC.